This T cell receptor beta chain was profiled in a study of T cell responses to AZD1222 COVID-19 vaccine. Study-wide context: Pooled together were second doses at about 4 or about 12 weeks.

Libraries were prepared by immunoSEQ multiplex PCR; TCRdb keeps only in-frame clonotypes and omits some of them. Of 100,000 to 150,000 clones in the sample, about 90% were seen once. In germline, CDR1 is MNHEY, CDR2 SVGAGI. The trim removed 6 bases at V and 6 bases at J, leaving 7 bases unmatched. CDR3 length equals 15 residues. This specimen consisted of peripheral blood, obtained on day 0 of AZD1222 vaccination. The receptor comes from an adult in good health. The chain joins TRBV6-5 to TRBJ1-5; TRBD1 matches at 11 bases. The CDR3 protein is CASRPRGQGGQPQHF. In DNA form, the CDR3 reads TGTGCCAGCAGACCTCGGGGACAGGGGGGTCAGCCCCAGCATTTT.